This TCR beta chain derives from a study of blood T cell repertoires in COVID-19. About the study: Collection of acute and convalescent COVID-19 samples took place in the United States, Italy and Spain. PBMCs, B-cell-depleted T cells, or T cells provided the cDNA or gDNA that made up the material.

This clone showed up just once. With 4 bases removed from V and 8 bases from J, the gap between germline ends came to 10 bases. Germline CDR1 is SGHRS and CDR2 is YFSETQ. The CDR3 is made up of 12 amino acids. In the authors' workflow: Reference gene primer amplification gave estimated nucleated cell counts. Assay: immunoSEQ multiplex PCR; the TCRdb copy retains only in-frame clones and omits some. V and J calls and clone size are those listed in that table; D and trimming were worked out from the DNA. This table has 140,000 or so clones, about 80% appearing once. The receptor was derived from a human donor in a cohort sampled during active COVID-19. The chain is built from TRBV5-1 and TRBJ2-1, with D maybe TRBD1 (5 bases). The sample was peripheral blood. The CDR3 here is CASSVRVYEQFF. The CDR3 DNA sequence: TGCGCCAGCAGCGTCAGGGTCTATGAGCAGTTCTTC.